Below, 23 T cell receptor beta chains from the same sample are listed, as sequenced in a study of cytomegalovirus exposure and HLA in healthy donors. Profiling relied on immunoSEQ multiplex PCR, and the TCRdb table lists in-frame clones only, not all of them. The table lists 220,000 or so clones, approximately 83% of them singletons. The sequencing input was PBMCs. These TCRs come from a woman in her 30s in good health and CMV-seropositive.

The V and J genes are TRBV6-5 and TRBJ2-6, with D perhaps being TRBD1 or TRBD2 (5 bases each). The ends were cut back, 8 bases at V and 1 base at J, with 12 bases in the middle. The CDR3 contains 15 residues. Germline CDR1 MNHEY, CDR2 SVGAGI. CDR3 region: CASGRDGSGANVLTF. In DNA form, the CDR3 reads TGTGCCAGCGGCAGGGACGGGTCTGGGGCCAACGTCCTGACTTTC.

This rearrangement joins TRBV28 to TRBJ2-5; a weak D match, TRBD2 (5 bases). Germline CDR1 and CDR2: MDHEN and SYDVKM. This CDR3 contains 14 residues. V shed 6 bases and J shed 3 bases, with 14 bases lying between them. CDR3 in DNA: TGTGCCAGCAGCCCCCATCATAGCGAAGAGACCCAGTACTTC. Its protein is CASSPHHSEETQYF. Filled out from reference TRBV28 and TRBJ2-5, the complete variable domain reads DVKVTQSSRYLVKRTGEKVFLECVQDMDHENMFWYRQDPGLGLRLIYFSYDVKMKEKGDIPEGYSVSREKKERFSLILESASTNQTSMYLCASSPHHSEETQYFGPGTRLLVL.

This chain connects TRBV27 to TRBJ1-3, with D possibly matching TRBD1 (5 bases). V lost 6 bases to trimming and J lost 4 bases, with 7 bases between them. Germline V gives CDR1 MNHEY, CDR2 SMNVEV (reference sequence). This CDR3 region has 12 residues. CDR3 in amino acids: CASRGPGNTIYF. The CDR3 DNA follows: TGTGCCAGCAGGGGACCGGGAAACACCATATATTTT.

This clone appeared once. V is TRBV5-1 and J is TRBJ2-7; the match to TRBD1 covers 12 bases. This CDR3 region has 15 residues. Trimming at V came to 4 bases and at J to 6 bases, leaving 8 bases not matched to a gene. Germline V gene sequence: CDR1 SGHRS, CDR2 YFSETQ. CDR3 nucleotides: TGCGCCAGCAGCCCGTGGGACAGGGGGCAGGGCGAGCAGTACTTC. Translation gives CASSPWDRGQGEQYF.

The chain employs TRBV30 and TRBJ2-1; D gene ambiguous. This CDR3 has 13 residues. Trimming cost V 2 bases and J 5 bases, with 10 bases left between them. Per the germline V gene, CDR1 is GTSNPN and CDR2 is SVGIG (reference sequence). This chain's CDR3 is CAWSLASNNEQFF. The CDR3, as DNA: TGTGCCTGGAGTTTGGCGTCTAACAATGAGCAGTTCTTC.

The chain recombines TRBV4-2 with TRBJ2-7, with 12 bases fitting TRBD1. The CDR3 is 15 residues long. V trimming: 1 base; J trimming: 11 bases; junction bases outside the gene matches: 9. In germline, CDR1 is LGHNA, CDR2 YNFKEQ. In DNA form, the CDR3 reads TGTGCCAGCAGCCAAGGGATGGGACAGGGGGCCCAGAAGTACTTC. As protein: CASSQGMGQGAQKYF.

The table lists this clone with a few counts. In nucleotides, the CDR3 is TGTGCCAGCAGTGTTGGCTATGGCTACACCTTC. This translates into CASSVGYGYTF. J is TRBJ1-2 and V is TRBV2; D is unclear. The CDR3 is 11 residues long. Deletions cut 4 bases from V and 4 bases from J, with 4 bases between. Germline V lookup: CDR1 SNHLY, CDR2 FYNNEI.

The chain uses TRBV6-5 and TRBJ1-1; TRBD1 might be the D (6 bases). Deletions cut 2 bases from V and 4 bases from J, with 11 bases between. This CDR3 is 14 amino acids long. Looked up from germline, CDR1 is MNHEY and CDR2 is SVGAGI. The CDR3 region is CASSYLKQGTEAFF. The CDR3 region has the DNA TGTGCCAGCAGTTACCTGAAACAGGGCACTGAAGCTTTCTTT.

This chain uses TRBV4-3 with TRBJ2-7, with TRBD1 as a possible D gene (6 bases). Trimming shortened V by 3 bases and J by 5 bases, and 17 bases separated the two germline ends. The CDR3 runs 15 residues. Germline-derived CDR1 and CDR2 are LGHNA and YSLEER. The CDR3 nucleotides are TGCGCCAGCAGCCAGGTTAATACAGGGAACAACGAGCAGTACTTC. Residues: CASSQVNTGNNEQYF.

This chain connects TRBV29-1 to TRBJ1-1, with D perhaps matching TRBD1 (5 bases). The V end was cut by 2 bases, the J end by 5 bases, with 15 bases between. The CDR3 is made up of 14 amino acids. Per the germline V gene, CDR1 is SQVTM and CDR2 is ANQGSEA. The CDR3 spells CSVEWGDLGTEAFF. Written as DNA, the CDR3 is TGCAGCGTTGAATGGGGGGACCTGGGGACTGAAGCTTTCTTT.

This clone was counted between two and nine times. The V and J genes are TRBV7-3 and TRBJ1-2; weak D call: TRBD1 (5 bases). The V end lost 5 bases, the J end lost 4 bases, and 17 bases lay between the germline ends. The CDR3 is made up of 15 amino acids. Germline loops: CDR1 SGHTA, CDR2 FQGTGA. CDR3 DNA: TGTGCCAGCAGCCCCTCGGGGGGAGGAGGCTATGGCTACACCTTC. Amino acids: CASSPSGGGGYGYTF.

The rearrangement joins TRBV5-1 to TRBJ1-1; TRBD1 matches at 9 bases. Germline V gene data show CDR1 as SGHRS and CDR2 as YFSETQ. Trimming removed 0 bases from V and 6 bases from J; junction bases left unmatched: 12. This CDR3 has 17 residues. CDR3 amino acids: CASSLDGTGQVGAEAFF. Here the CDR3 DNA reads TGCGCCAGCAGCTTGGATGGGACAGGGCAAGTTGGGGCTGAAGCTTTCTTT.

The chain links TRBV5-1 to TRBJ2-7; D could derive from TRBD1 or TRBD2 (5 bases each). The CDR3 spans 16 residues. The V and J ends lost 4 bases and 2 bases respectively, with 19 bases between them. Germline values: CDR1 SGHRS, CDR2 YFSETQ. In nucleotides, the CDR3 is TGCGCCAGCAGCCCGGGGACGGGGAACCGACCCTACGAGCAGTACTTC. It translates to CASSPGTGNRPYEQYF.

This sequence joins TRBV11-3 and TRBJ2-7; 10 bases line up with TRBD1. The length of the CDR3 is 15 residues. The germline CDR1 and CDR2 sequences are SGHNT and YENEEA. The junction had 6 bases not matched to a gene; V was cut back by 5 bases and J by 2 bases. This CDR3 reads CASSHSGTGAYEQYF. As DNA, the CDR3 is TGTGCCAGCAGCCACAGTGGGACAGGGGCCTACGAGCAGTACTTC.

This chain's CDR3 is CASSLAPGTYNTGELFF. In nucleotides, the CDR3 is TGCGCCAGCAGCTTGGCCCCCGGGACATACAACACCGGGGAGCTGTTTTTT. This chain joins TRBV5-1 and TRBJ2-2; TRBD1 is a possible D gene (6 bases). The CDR3 loop spans 17 amino acids. Deletions cut 0 bases from V and 2 bases from J, with 14 bases between. CDR1 is SGHRS and CDR2 is YFSETQ in the germline V gene.

CDR3 amino acids: CASSVSRDSNQPQHF. In DNA form, the CDR3 reads TGTGCCAGCAGTGTCAGCCGGGATAGCAATCAGCCCCAGCATTTT. The V call is TRBV6-1, the J call TRBJ1-5, with D uncertain. CDR1 is MNHNS and CDR2 is SASEGT in the germline V gene. Trimming left V 4 bases short and J 0 bases short, with 10 bases between. The CDR3 has 15 residues.

The rearrangement links TRBV9 to TRBJ2-3; TRBD2 agrees at 7 bases. Germline assignment: CDR1 SGDLS and CDR2 YYNGEE. CDR3 length: 18 amino acids. V shed 2 bases and J 0 bases; nucleotides not matched to a gene: 12. The CDR3 nucleotides are TGTGCCAGCAGCGTTTCTCCGGGGGGTGTAGGGAGCACAGATACGCAGTATTTT. Amino acids: CASSVSPGGVGSTDTQYF.

The V and J genes are TRBV13 and TRBJ2-7; D unclear. The CDR3 is made up of 12 amino acids. Germline-derived CDR1 and CDR2 are PRHDT and FYEKMQ (reference sequence). V was trimmed by 2 bases and J by 5 bases, leaving 7 bases between them. The CDR3: CASSLNRNEQYF. CDR3 DNA sequence: TGTGCCAGCAGCTTAAACCGGAACGAGCAGTACTTC.

The chain joins TRBV6-4 to TRBJ2-1; D might be TRBD2 (6 bases). Germline V gene data show CDR1 as MRHNA and CDR2 as SNTAGT. Trimming pared 0 bases from V and 6 bases from J, leaving 9 bases between. The CDR3 is 14 amino acids. The CDR3 here is CASSDSEEGNEQFF. The DNA of the CDR3 is TGTGCCAGCAGTGACTCGGAGGAGGGCAATGAGCAGTTCTTC.

The chain carries TRBV2 and TRBJ2-7; D is unresolved. The CDR3 is 11 amino acids. With 2 bases removed from V and 4 bases from J, the gap between germline ends came to 3 bases. The germline gives CDR1 SNHLY, CDR2 FYNNEI. DNA for the CDR3: TGTGCCAGCAGTGAAAAGTACGAGCAGTACTTC. It translates to CASSEKYEQYF.

This clone was picked up many times. The chain combines TRBV6-1 with TRBJ2-1; tentatively, D is TRBD2 (6 bases). Looked up from germline, CDR1 is MNHNS and CDR2 is SASEGT. The germline V and J ends were trimmed by 4 bases and 0 bases, with 10 bases remaining between them. This CDR3 is built from 15 residues. This chain's CDR3 is CASSVQGGSYNEQFF. The CDR3 nucleotides read TGTGCCAGCAGTGTTCAGGGAGGCTCCTACAATGAGCAGTTCTTC.

CDR3 in amino acids: CASSRTGTSGSYNEQFF. The DNA for the CDR3 is TGTGCCAGCAGTAGAACCGGGACTAGCGGCTCCTACAATGAGCAGTTCTTC. This chain connects TRBV2 to TRBJ2-1; TRBD2 aligns across 11 bases. After removal of 5 bases from V and 0 bases from J, the junction contained 6 bases not matched to a gene. The CDR3 is made up of 17 amino acids. Germline V gene data show CDR1 as SNHLY and CDR2 as FYNNEI.

The chain has TRBV5-1 and TRBJ2-3; TRBD2 matches at 8 bases. This CDR3 contains 15 residues. From germline, CDR1 is SGHRS and CDR2 YFSETQ. V was pared by 4 bases and J by 2 bases, with 6 bases of the junction left unmatched. CDR3 protein: CASSDTSGNTDTQYF. The CDR3 region has the DNA TGCGCCAGCAGCGATACTAGCGGCAACACAGATACGCAGTATTTT.